The source of this T cell receptor beta chain is a study of blood T cell repertoires in COVID-19. Whole-study context: From T cells, B-cell-depleted T cells, or PBMCs came the material, which was cDNA or gDNA.

Original processing methods: Reference gene primer amplification in the assay estimated nucleated cell counts. Assay: immunoSEQ multiplex PCR; the TCRdb copy retains only in-frame clones and omits some. V and J calls and clone size follow that table, whereas D and trimming were derived from the DNA. The sample contains roughly 180,000 clones, 85% to 90% of which appear only once. V lost 3 bases to trimming and J lost 3 bases; unmatched junction nucleotides: 14. CDR1 SGDLS and CDR2 YYNGEE come from the germline V gene. The CDR3 loop spans 18 amino acids. Sequences were obtained from peripheral blood. This chain links TRBV9 with TRBJ1-3, with 8 positions matching TRBD1. The sequence came from a woman in her sixties with acute or convalescent COVID-19. CDR3: CASSAYYAGGLGGNTIYF. CDR3 in DNA: TGTGCCAGCAGCGCCTACTATGCAGGGGGCTTGGGTGGAAACACCATATATTTT.